This T cell receptor beta chain was sequenced for a study of blood T cell repertoires in COVID-19. CDR1 and CDR2 (germline): KGHDR, SFDVKD. This CDR3 is 17 amino acids long. V lost 4 bases, J lost 1 base, and 8 bases stayed unmatched. Per the study methods: Amplification of reference gene primers was used by the study to estimate nucleated cell counts. TCRdb's copy holds only in-frame clones and misses some; the assay was immunoSEQ multiplex PCR. That table furnishes V, J and clone size, whereas the DNA furnished D and trimming. The sample yields fewer than 45,000 clones, more than 70% seen once. The sequencing input was peripheral blood. The genes are TRBV24-1 and TRBJ2-3; 9 bases are a match to TRBD1. The TCR comes from a man aged 55 to 69 with acute or convalescent COVID-19. CDR3 region: CATSEDGQGRRTDTQYF. The CDR3 bases are TGTGCCACCAGTGAGGATGGACAGGGGAGACGCACAGATACGCAGTATTTT.